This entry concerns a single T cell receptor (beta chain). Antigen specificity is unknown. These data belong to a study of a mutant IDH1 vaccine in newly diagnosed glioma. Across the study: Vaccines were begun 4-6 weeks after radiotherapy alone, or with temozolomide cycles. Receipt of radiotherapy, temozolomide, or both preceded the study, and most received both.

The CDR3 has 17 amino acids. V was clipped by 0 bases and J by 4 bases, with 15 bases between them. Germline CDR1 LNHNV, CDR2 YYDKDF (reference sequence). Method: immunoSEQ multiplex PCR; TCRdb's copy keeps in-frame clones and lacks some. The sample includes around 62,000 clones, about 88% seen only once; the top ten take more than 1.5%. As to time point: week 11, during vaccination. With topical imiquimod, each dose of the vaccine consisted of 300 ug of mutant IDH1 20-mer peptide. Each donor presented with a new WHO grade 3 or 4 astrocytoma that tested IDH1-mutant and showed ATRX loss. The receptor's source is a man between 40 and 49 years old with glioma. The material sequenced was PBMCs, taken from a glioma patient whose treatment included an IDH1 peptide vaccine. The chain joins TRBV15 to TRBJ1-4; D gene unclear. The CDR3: CATSRDVGQNRNEKLFF. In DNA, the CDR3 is TGTGCCACCAGCAGAGATGTTGGGCAGAACCGTAATGAAAAACTGTTTTTT.